A single sample gave rise to the 29 T cell receptor beta chains below, sequenced in a study of T cells in women clearing cervical HPV infection. Method: immunoSEQ multiplex PCR; TCRdb's copy keeps in-frame clones and lacks some. In total, the table holds some 30,000 clones. Sequencing was performed on blood buffy coat. All receptors come from a woman between 18 and 70 years old with a cervical HPV16 infection that either progressed to CIN3+ or cleared (not recorded which).

On this clone itself: The read terminates 3 residues before the CDR3 end, so the remaining end is supplied by the germline J gene. The chain has TRBV7-9 and TRBJ1-4, with TRBD1 matching over 11 bases. The CDR3 runs to 14 residues. In germline, CDR1 is SEHNR, CDR2 FQNEAQ (reference sequence). Germline trimming cut 5 bases from V and 6 bases from J; bases unmatched to any gene: 2. The CDR3 bases that were read are TGTGCCAGCAGCCGGACAGGGGGCGATGAAAAA. It specifies CASSRTGGDEK. The CDR3 as a whole reads CASSRTGGDEKLFF. Supplemented by reference TRBV7-9 and TRBJ1-4, the full variable domain reads DTGVSQNPRHKITKRGQNVTFRCDPISEHNRLYWYRQTLGQGPEFLTYFQNEAQLEKSRLLSDRFSAERPKGSFSTLEIQRTEQGDSAMYLCASSRTGGDEKLFFGSGTQLSVL.

On this clone itself: The read gets to within 3 residues of the CDR3 end, and the germline J gene fills in the rest. The rearrangement uses TRBV7-2 and TRBJ1-1; D remains unclear. The CDR3 has 14 amino acids. Trimming shortened V by 3 bases and J by 1 base, and 9 bases separated the two germline ends. Germline V gene lookup returns CDR1 SGHTA and CDR2 FQGNSA. CDR3 region: CASSFSRANTEAFF. The sequenced CDR3 bases are TGTGCCAGCAGCTTTTCCCGAGCGAACACTGAA.

Remarks on this clone: The CDR3 end lies 3 residues beyond the end of the read and is filled in from the germline J gene. The genes are TRBV6-2 or TRBV6-3 and TRBJ1-2; D may be TRBD1 (6 bases). Germline values: CDR1 MNHEY, CDR2 SVGEGT. This CDR3 spans 14 amino acids. The CDR3 bases that were read are TGTGCCAGCACCCTGACTAGCGGGGGCTACGAC. It codes for CASTLTSGGYD. The whole CDR3 sequence is CASTLTSGGYDYTF.

On this clone: The read stops 3 residues short of the end of the CDR3; the missing end is completed from the germline J gene. This chain uses TRBV7-2 with TRBJ1-6; no firm D call. The CDR3 totals 13 residues. The V and J ends lost 5 bases and 7 bases respectively, with 9 bases between them. Germline CDR1 and CDR2: SGHTA and FQGNSA. The CDR3 region is CASSVNQNSPLHF. CDR3 DNA, as far as it was read: TGTGCCAGCAGCGTGAACCAGAATTCACCC.

CDR3 DNA, as far as it was read: TGCGCCAGCAGCTTAGGTCCCTCGACCGGGTTCGAG. Amino acid sequence: CASSLGPSTGFE. The whole CDR3 sequence is CASSLGPSTGFEQYF. V gene TRBV5-1 combines with J gene TRBJ2-7; the D is unclear. From the germline J gene comes the end of the CDR3, since the read stops 3 residues before it. V dropped 2 bases and J dropped 6 bases, with 18 bases sitting between them. The length of the CDR3 is 15 residues. Germline assignment: CDR1 SGHRS and CDR2 YFSETQ.

Details on this clone: The CDR3 end is not reached by the read, which stops 3 residues before it; the germline J gene fills it in. The gene calls are TRBV2 and TRBJ1-2; 7 positions agree with TRBD1. The CDR3 has 13 amino acids. Germline assignment: CDR1 SNHLY and CDR2 FYNNEI. V lost 4 bases and J lost 3; bases outside the gene matches: 2. CDR3: CASSVDRDYGYTF. The sequenced CDR3 bases are TGTGCCAGCAGTGTTGACAGGGACTATGGC.

As for this clone: Sequencing ends 3 residues short of the CDR3 end; the germline J gene provides the rest. The rearrangement links TRBV5-1 to TRBJ2-3; TRBD2 might be the D (7 bases). V lost 0 bases to trimming and J lost 6 bases, with 14 bases between them. CDR3 length: 15 residues. The germline V gene has CDR1 SGHRS and CDR2 YFSETQ. The CDR3 loop is CASSLGGGGSDTQYF. The CDR3 DNA, read in part, is TGCGCCAGCAGCTTGGGAGGCGGGGGCTCGGATACG.

A note on this clone: The read finishes 3 residues shy of the CDR3 end, and the germline J gene is used to complete it. The chain employs TRBV7-9 and TRBJ1-1; D ambiguous. Germline V gives CDR1 SEHNR, CDR2 FQNEAQ (reference sequence). V was pared by 2 bases and J by 3 bases, with 13 bases between. The CDR3 runs 15 residues. The CDR3 is CASSLSRGADTEAFF. CDR3 DNA, as far as it was read: TGTGCCAGCAGCTTAAGTCGGGGTGCGGACACTGAA.

In regard to this clone: The read ends 3 residues before the CDR3 terminus; that terminus is restored from the germline J gene. The V gene is TRBV7-9, the J gene TRBJ1-2; no reliable D call. Germline V CDR1 and CDR2: SEHNR, FQNEAQ (reference sequence). V lost 2 bases, J lost 2 bases, and 6 bases lay in between. This CDR3 is built from 13 residues. The CDR3 here is CASSLTVNYGYTF. The CDR3 DNA, read in part, is TGTGCCAGCAGCTTAACGGTGAACTATGGC.

A note on this clone: From the germline J gene comes the end of the CDR3, since the read stops 3 residues before it. The rearrangement joins TRBV20-1 to TRBJ1-5, with D perhaps TRBD1 (6 bases). Germline CDR1 and CDR2: DFQATT and SNEGSKA (reference sequence). V lost 6 bases and J 5 bases, leaving 17 bases between the germline ends. The CDR3 length is 14 residues. The CDR3 region is CSAGYLRTDQPQHF. Partial CDR3 DNA: TGCAGTGCGGGGTACCTTCGGACAGATCAGCCC.

A remark on this clone: Sequence at one end of the junction differs from germline and may be a read error. The observed sequence ends 3 residues before the CDR3 terminus, with the missing tail filled in from the germline J gene. The gene calls are TRBV4-2 and TRBJ2-1, with 7 positions matching TRBD1. The CDR3 covers 16 residues. CDR1 is LGHNA, CDR2 YNFKEQ, per germline. The CDR3: CASSQYYGTDYNEQFF. The part of the CDR3 DNA that was read is TGCGCCAGCAGCCAATACTACGGGACAGACTACAATGAG.

In the case of this clone: The read terminates 3 residues before the CDR3 end, so the remaining end is supplied by the germline J gene. The rearrangement links TRBV10-3 to TRBJ2-7; D remains ambiguous. The CDR3 runs 16 residues. Germline CDR1 is ENHRY and CDR2 is SYGVKD. V lost 2 bases to trimming and J lost 0 bases, with 14 bases between them. CDR3 DNA (partial): TGTGCCATCAGTGAGCAGTTCGCAGATACCTCCTACGAG. Translated, it gives CAISEQFADTSYE. The full CDR3 sequence reads CAISEQFADTSYEQYF.

Details on this clone: From the germline J gene comes the end of the CDR3, since the read stops 3 residues before it. The chain links TRBV5-6 to TRBJ1-1; a possible D gene is TRBD1 (6 bases). Germline V gene sequence: CDR1 SGHDT, CDR2 YYEEEE. V lost 0 bases and J lost 7, with 10 bases in between. This CDR3 is built from 13 residues. The CDR3 DNA, read in part, is TGTGCCAGCAGCTTGGGCAGGGGTGATGAA. It is translated as CASSLGRGDE. The entire CDR3 reads CASSLGRGDEAFF.

Points on this clone: One end of the junction does not line up with germline, which may come from a read error. The CDR3 is cut off 3 residues early in the read; its end comes from the germline J gene. Different DNA sequences within this sample yield the same CDR3. The rearrangement links TRBV30 to TRBJ1-1; D not certain. Germline V CDR1 and CDR2: GTSNPN, SVGIG (reference sequence). The CDR3 consists of 13 residues. CDR3 DNA, as far as it was read: TGTGCCTGGAAGCGGCTGCTGAACACGGAA. This codes for CAWKRLLNTE. The entire CDR3 protein is CAWKRLLNTEAFF.

Concerning this clone: The read terminates 3 residues before the CDR3 end, so the remaining end is supplied by the germline J gene. The chain joins TRBV7-8 to TRBJ2-7; 7 nucleotides line up with TRBD1. V lost 2 bases to trimming and J lost 6 bases; unmatched junction nucleotides: 10. The CDR3 totals 15 residues. Germline V CDR1 and CDR2: SGHVS, FQNEAQ. The CDR3 region is CASSLPHRQGFEQYF. The CDR3 DNA, read in part, is TGTGCCAGCAGCTTACCCCACAGACAGGGTTTCGAG. The full variable domain, in which reference TRBV7-8 and TRBJ2-7 provide the parts outside the CDR3, is GAGVSQSPRYKVAKRGQDVALRCDPISGHVSLFWYQQALGQGPEFLTYFQNEAQLDKSGLPSDRFFAERPEGSVSTLKIQRTQQEDSAVYLCASSLPHRQGFEQYFGPGTRLTVT.

Concerning this clone: At one end the junction does not follow the germline gene, possibly because of a read error. The sequenced fragment ends 3 residues before the CDR3 boundary, so the rest is inferred from the germline J gene. This same CDR3 is encoded by further DNA sequences in the sample. The rearrangement uses TRBV6-8 and TRBJ1-3; perhaps TRBD1 as D (5 bases). The CDR3 loop spans 18 amino acids. Germline V gene data show CDR1 as MNHGY and CDR2 as SAAAGT. This CDR3 is CASHPIPTRAGTGNTIYF. The DNA read from the CDR3 is TGTGCCAGCCACCCAATCCCTACTCGGGCCGGGACTGGAAACACG.

Concerning this clone: The DNA ends 3 residues before the CDR3 does, and the rest of the CDR3 is filled in from the germline J gene. The chain combines TRBV20-1 with TRBJ1-2; D is ambiguous. V was cut by 5 bases and J by 6 bases, with 13 bases left in between. CDR3 size: 12 residues. Germline CDR1 and CDR2: DFQATT and SNEGSKA (reference sequence). This chain's CDR3 is CSAWTAINGYTF. CDR3 bases read: TGCAGTGCTTGGACTGCTATAAATGGC.

Comment on this clone: The DNA ends 3 residues before the CDR3 does, and the rest of the CDR3 is filled in from the germline J gene. The J gene is TRBJ2-1, the V gene TRBV15; D is possibly TRBD2 (7 bases). V lost 7 bases and J 7 bases, leaving 20 bases between the germline ends. Germline CDR1 is LNHNV and CDR2 is YYDKDF (reference sequence). The CDR3 consists of 15 residues. CDR3 residues: CATIEDRGAWNEQFF. The sequenced CDR3 bases are TGTGCCACCATCGAAGACCGGGGGGCCTGGAATGAG. Full variable domain (remainder filled in from reference TRBV15 and TRBJ2-1): DAMVIQNPRYQVTQFGKPVTLSCSQTLNHNVMYWYQQKSSQAPKLLFHYYDKDFNNEADTPDNFQSRRPNTSFCFLDIRSPGLGDTAMYLCATIEDRGAWNEQFFGPGTRLTVL.

With regard to this clone: Coverage ceases 3 residues before the CDR3 finishes, and the germline J gene fills in the end. The J gene is TRBJ1-4, the V gene TRBV5-1, with TRBD1 matching 11 bases. Per germline, CDR1 SGHRS and CDR2 YFSETQ. This CDR3 has 16 amino acids. CDR3 residues: CASSLGRDRGDSPLFF. The part of the CDR3 DNA that was read is TGCGCCAGCAGCCTAGGGCGGGACAGGGGGGATTCACCA.

As to this clone: From the germline J gene comes the end of the CDR3, since the read stops 3 residues before it. The chain couples TRBV12-3 or TRBV12-4 to TRBJ2-1; TRBD1 matches at 8 bases. The CDR3 has 14 residues. V gave up 3 bases and J gave up 5 bases; unmatched junction bases: 3. CDR3 DNA (partial): TGTGCCAGCAGTTTCGGACAGGGACACAATGAG. Residues: CASSFGQGHNE. The whole CDR3 reads CASSFGQGHNEQFF.

Of note for this clone: The junction shows a germline mismatch at one end, possibly a read error. The CDR3 end is not reached by the read, which stops 3 residues before it; the germline J gene fills it in. The chain combines TRBV4-2 with TRBJ2-3, with 9 positions matching TRBD2. The germline CDR1 and CDR2 sequences are LGHNA and YNFKEQ. This CDR3 is built from 16 residues. CDR3 bases read: TGCGCCAGCAGCCAATCCCCTAGCGGGGGCACAGATACG. Protein product: CASSQSPSGGTDT. The whole CDR3 is CASSQSPSGGTDTQYF.

Turning to this clone: The read stops 3 residues short of the end of the CDR3; the missing end is completed from the germline J gene. V and J are TRBV6-2 or TRBV6-3 and TRBJ1-6; D not resolved. Germline CDR1 reads MNHEY; CDR2 reads SVGEGT. The CDR3 consists of 11 residues. The CDR3 spells CASRLDSTLHF. The DNA read from the CDR3 is TGTGCCAGCAGACTCGATAGTACC.

Comment on this clone: The read falls 3 residues short of the CDR3 end, and the missing part is taken from the germline J gene. The gene calls are TRBV12-3 or TRBV12-4 and TRBJ2-5; 10 nucleotides line up with TRBD2. This CDR3 region has 14 residues. V dropped 1 base and J dropped 5; count of bases not matched to a gene: 1. Partial CDR3 DNA: TGTGCCAGCAGTTTAGAGACTAGCGGGGAGACC. Translating gives CASSLETSGET. The complete CDR3 reads CASSLETSGETQYF.

As regards this clone: The sequenced fragment ends 3 residues before the CDR3 boundary, so the rest is inferred from the germline J gene. The chain employs TRBV12-3 or TRBV12-4 and TRBJ1-6; D unresolved. V was cut by 4 bases and J by 7 bases, with 17 bases left in between. There are 16 residues in the CDR3. This CDR3 reads CASSSASRFPNSPLHF. The covered CDR3 bases are TGTGCCAGCAGTTCCGCGTCCCGCTTTCCGAATTCACCC.

As for this clone: Read data end 3 residues before the CDR3 end; the end is taken from the germline J gene. The chain has TRBV19 and TRBJ1-2; D is undetermined. Per germline, CDR1 LNHDA and CDR2 SQIVND (reference sequence). The CDR3 length is 15 residues. This chain's CDR3 is CASRNLADVFSDYTF. The CDR3 bases that were read are TGTGCCAGTAGGAACCTAGCAGACGTTTTCAGTGAC.

On this clone: The read ends 3 residues early relative to the CDR3; the germline J gene fills the gap. The rearrangement uses TRBV18 and TRBJ1-1; D is undetermined. The CDR3 runs 14 residues. Trimming took off 3 bases at V and 1 base at J, with 9 bases between the two ends. CDR1 KGHSH and CDR2 LQKENI come from the germline V gene. The CDR3 DNA, read in part, is TGTGCCAGCTCACCCGGTAACAGGAACACTGAA. Amino acid sequence: CASSPGNRNTE. From start to end, the CDR3 is CASSPGNRNTEAFF. Full variable domain (outside the CDR3, taken from reference TRBV18 and TRBJ1-1): NAGVMQNPRHLVRRRGQEARLRCSPMKGHSHVYWYRQLPEEGLKFMVYLQKENIIDESGMPKERFSAEFPKEGPSILRIQQVVRGDSAAYFCASSPGNRNTEAFFGQGTRLTVV.

The CDR3 reads CASGTGAVGTEAFF. The CDR3 DNA, read in part, is TGTGCCAGTGGAACAGGGGCCGTTGGCACTGAA. The gene calls are TRBV19 and TRBJ1-1; TRBD1 matches 7 bases. The read ends 3 residues before the CDR3 terminus; that terminus is restored from the germline J gene. V trimming: 8 bases; J trimming: 4 bases; junction bases outside the gene matches: 10. The germline V gene encodes CDR1 LNHDA and CDR2 SQIVND (reference sequence). The CDR3 totals 14 residues.

Remarks on this clone: With the read ending 3 residues before the CDR3 end, the germline J gene is used to fill in that end. The rearrangement links TRBV7-2 to TRBJ1-2, with D maybe TRBD1 (5 bases). Trimming shortened V by 4 bases and J by 7 bases, and 16 bases separated the two germline ends. The CDR3 is 14 residues long. The germline V gene has CDR1 SGHTA and CDR2 FQGNSA. CDR3 DNA, as far as it was read: TGTGCCAGCAGCTCCTCACAGGTTTCGAGTGGC. Translation gives CASSSSQVSSG. The entire CDR3 is CASSSSQVSSGYTF.

Regarding this clone: The CDR3 extends 3 residues past the end of the read, so its final part is completed from the germline J gene. V gene TRBV7-9 combines with J gene TRBJ2-4; a weak D match, TRBD1 (5 bases). The CDR3 sequence is 15 residues long. CDR1 and CDR2 (germline): SEHNR, FQNEAQ (reference sequence). Incomplete CDR3 DNA: TGTGCCAGCAGCTTCTCTCAGGGCTCTAACTATGGT. This encodes CASSFSQGSNYG. In full, the CDR3 reads CASSFSQGSNYGQYF.